A single TCR beta chain is shown here with its context. Its target is unknown. A far larger clone is just one base off, so this is likely a read error. This sample is part of a study of beta chain features in type 1 diabetes. The study, taken as a whole, reports: Possible PCR preference for shorter templates applied equally to patients and controls. A closer apparent resemblance between naive, central memory and Treg TCRB repertoires was seen in patients than in healthy donors.

cDNA synthesis used the whole RNA isolate, giving expressed TCRB sequences. Measured with immunoSEQ multiplex PCR; TCRdb has only the in-frame clones, and not every one. Here the sample spans 300,000 to 350,000 clones, under 8.5% being singletons. This CDR3 has 13 residues. The germline V gene encodes CDR1 MRHNA and CDR2 SNTAGT. V lost 5 bases and J lost 1, with 8 bases in between. The genes are TRBV6-4 and TRBJ1-1; D is perhaps TRBD1 (6 bases). Sequencing input: central memory CD4+ T cells from blood. The receptor was derived from a woman under 30 in good health. The CDR3, as DNA: TGTGCCAGCAGTTCGGACAGGAACACTGAAGCTTTCTTT. Translating gives CASSSDRNTEAFF.